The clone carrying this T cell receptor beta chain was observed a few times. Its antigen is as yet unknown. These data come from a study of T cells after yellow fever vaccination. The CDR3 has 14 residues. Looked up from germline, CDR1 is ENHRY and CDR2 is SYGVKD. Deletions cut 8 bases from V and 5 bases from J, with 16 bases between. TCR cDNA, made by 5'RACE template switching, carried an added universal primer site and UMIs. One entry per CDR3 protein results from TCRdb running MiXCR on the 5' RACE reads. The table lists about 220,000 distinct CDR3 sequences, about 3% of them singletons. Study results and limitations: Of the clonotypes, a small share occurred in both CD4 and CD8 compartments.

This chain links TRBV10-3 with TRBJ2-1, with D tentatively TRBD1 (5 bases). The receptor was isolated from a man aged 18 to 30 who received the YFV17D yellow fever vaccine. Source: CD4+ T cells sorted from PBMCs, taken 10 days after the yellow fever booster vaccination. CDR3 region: CAILISGADNEQFF. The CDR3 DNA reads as TGTGCCATCCTTATAAGTGGGGCGGACAATGAGCAGTTCTTC.